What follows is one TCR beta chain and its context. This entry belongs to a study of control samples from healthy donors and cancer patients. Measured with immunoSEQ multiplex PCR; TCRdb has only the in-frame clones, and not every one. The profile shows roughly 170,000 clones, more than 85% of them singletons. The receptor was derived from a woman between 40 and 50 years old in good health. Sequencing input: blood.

The CDR3 DNA is TGTGCCAGCAGTGAACAACAGGGAGGGGTCACTGAAGCTTTCTTT. It translates to CASSEQQGGVTEAFF. J is TRBJ1-1 and V is TRBV6-4; a possible D gene is TRBD1 (6 bases). V shed 3 bases and J shed 4 bases, with 15 bases lying between them. Looked up from germline, CDR1 is MRHNA and CDR2 is SNTAGT. The CDR3 runs to 15 residues.